This T cell receptor beta chain was retrieved from a study of T cell repertoires in aging, cancer and after chemotherapy. The wider study: Donor ages fell into six groups from 30 or younger up to 70 or older. Points from the study as a whole: Immunological memory after chemotherapy cannot be judged from the repertoire data. Rebound thymic output was suggested by rising median generation probability during chemotherapy in each cancer cohort. Untreated cancer patients had significantly lower blood TCR diversity than age-matched healthy donors.

A mixed TRB-A/B primer pool amplified rearranged TRB by multiplex touch-down PCR. TCRdb re-analysed the multiplex PCR reads in MiXCR, keeping a single row per CDR3 protein. The sample holds some 700 distinct CDR3 sequences, approximately 23% seen once. TCR beta rearrangements were amplified from peripheral blood genomic DNA. The table lists this clonotype with a count of one. Its antigen remains unidentified. There are 15 residues in the CDR3. V was cut by 2 bases and J by 0 bases, with 10 bases left in between. The clonotype was recovered from a human donor with a solid tumor. The chain has TRBV12-3 or TRBV12-4 and TRBJ1-1; weak D call: TRBD1 (6 bases). What was sequenced was blood. CDR3 amino acids: CASSLSRDMNTEAFF. For the CDR3, the DNA is TGTGCCAGCAGTTTAAGTCGGGACATGAACACTGAAGCTTTCTTT.